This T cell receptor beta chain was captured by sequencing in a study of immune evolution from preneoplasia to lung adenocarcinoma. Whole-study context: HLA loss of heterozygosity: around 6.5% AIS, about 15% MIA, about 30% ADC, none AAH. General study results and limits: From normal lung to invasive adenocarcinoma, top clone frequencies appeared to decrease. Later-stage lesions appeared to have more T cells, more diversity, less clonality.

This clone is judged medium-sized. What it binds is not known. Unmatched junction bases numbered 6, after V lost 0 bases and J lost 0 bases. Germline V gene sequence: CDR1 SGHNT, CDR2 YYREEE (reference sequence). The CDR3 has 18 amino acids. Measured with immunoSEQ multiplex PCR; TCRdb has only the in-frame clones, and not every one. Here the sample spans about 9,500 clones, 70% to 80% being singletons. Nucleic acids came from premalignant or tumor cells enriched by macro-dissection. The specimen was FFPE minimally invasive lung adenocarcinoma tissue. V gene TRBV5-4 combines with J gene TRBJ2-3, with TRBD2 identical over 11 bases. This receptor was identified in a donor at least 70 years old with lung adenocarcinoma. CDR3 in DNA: TGTGCCAGCAGCTTGGGCGGTCTAGCGGGGGGAAGCACAGATACGCAGTATTTT. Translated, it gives CASSLGGLAGGSTDTQYF.